Below are 30 T cell receptor beta chains sequenced from a single sample in a study of blood T cell repertoires in COVID-19. Here immunoSEQ multiplex PCR was the method, and the copy in TCRdb shows in-frame clones only, minus some. Here the sample spans some 120,000 clones, roughly 80% being singletons. Sequenced material: peripheral blood. The receptors here all came from a man between 70 and 80 years old with acute or convalescent COVID-19.

The chain is built from TRBV7-9 and TRBJ2-2; D may be TRBD1 (5 bases). V was shortened by 11 bases and J by 6 bases, with 13 bases between the two germline ends. The germline gives CDR1 SEHNR, CDR2 FQNEAQ (reference sequence). The CDR3 runs 12 residues. The DNA of the CDR3 is TGTGCCGGCCTCAGGGTAGCCGGGGAGCTGTTTTTT. Translating it yields CAGLRVAGELFF.

This clone was found a few times. The rearrangement uses TRBV19 and TRBJ1-2; possible D gene TRBD1, 5 bases. The V gene's germline CDR1 is LNHDA and CDR2 SQIVND (reference sequence). Between the trimmed V and J ends, which lost 5 bases and 3 bases, there was a span of 13 bases. The CDR3 has 14 residues. The CDR3 here is CASSWSGSDYGYTF. For the CDR3, the DNA is TGTGCCAGTAGTTGGTCAGGGTCCGACTATGGCTACACCTTC.

This chain links TRBV28 with TRBJ1-3; D might be TRBD1 (5 bases). The length of the CDR3 is 15 residues. The V gene's germline CDR1 is MDHEN and CDR2 SYDVKM. V was shortened by 3 bases and J by 0 bases, with 9 bases between the two germline ends. The CDR3, as DNA: TGTGCCAGCAGTTTGCCCGGGGGCTCTGGAAACACCATATATTTT. Translated: CASSLPGGSGNTIYF.

This sequence joins TRBV9 and TRBJ1-4; unclear D gene. Trimming cost V 1 base and J 7 bases, with 14 bases left between them. Germline V CDR1 and CDR2: SGDLS, YYNGEE. The CDR3 is 15 residues long. The CDR3 DNA sequence: TGTGCCAGCAGCGTACAGGAGGGTTTCAGTGAAAAACTGTTTTTT. This encodes CASSVQEGFSEKLFF.

This rearrangement joins TRBV12-3 or TRBV12-4 to TRBJ2-3, with D perhaps TRBD2 (6 bases). The CDR3 length is 12 residues. V lost 5 bases, J lost 8 bases, and 11 bases lay in between. The CDR3 reads CASSPLASTQYF. The CDR3 nucleotides read TGTGCCAGCAGTCCGCTAGCGTCTACGCAGTATTTT.

This chain connects TRBV5-1 to TRBJ2-3, with TRBD2 matching 9 bases. CDR1 is SGHRS and CDR2 is YFSETQ in the germline V gene. J was trimmed by 0 bases and V by 5 bases; bases with no gene match: 4. This CDR3 is built from 15 residues. The CDR3 nucleotides are TGCGCCAGCAGGGTGAGCGGGGGGAGCACAGATACGCAGTATTTT. Translation: CASRVSGGSTDTQYF.

In the case of this clone: The junction departs from germline at one end; a sequencing error may be responsible. The chain combines TRBV29-1 with TRBJ2-4; 9 bases line up with TRBD2. This CDR3 region has 16 residues. Germline V CDR1 and CDR2: SQVTM, ANQGSEA. The CDR3 loop is CSAGDRGGLAKNIQHF. CDR3 DNA: TGCAGCGCCGGGGACAGAGGGGGACTAGCCAAAAACATTCAGCACTTC.

V and J are TRBV5-1 and TRBJ2-1; 7 nucleotides line up with TRBD1. V lost 0 bases and J lost 12; bases outside the gene matches: 3. The CDR3 has 12 amino acids. Germline V gene sequence: CDR1 SGHRS, CDR2 YFSETQ. The CDR3 is CASSLGGTAQFF. CDR3 coding DNA: TGCGCCAGCAGCTTGGGGGGGACAGCGCAGTTCTTC.

The chain carries TRBV7-8 and TRBJ1-2, with D tentatively TRBD1 (6 bases). Germline lookup yields CDR1 SGHVS and CDR2 FQNEAQ. This CDR3 region has 14 residues. Trimming removed 2 bases from V and 3 bases from J, with 10 bases in between. The CDR3 loop reads CASSLQGIDYGYTF. The CDR3 DNA is TGTGCCAGCAGCTTACAGGGGATCGACTATGGCTACACCTTC.

The chain carries TRBV24-1 and TRBJ2-5; D is perhaps TRBD2 (6 bases). Trimming took 4 bases from V and 6 from J, leaving 14 bases between them. From germline, CDR1 is KGHDR and CDR2 SFDVKD. The CDR3 has 14 residues. The CDR3 loop reads CATSDPGVGKTQYF. CDR3 in DNA: TGTGCCACCAGTGACCCGGGGGTTGGAAAGACCCAGTACTTC.

The CDR3 here is CASSPGPAGGKAETQYF. Here the CDR3 DNA reads TGTGCCAGCAGCCCAGGGCCAGCGGGGGGCAAGGCAGAGACCCAGTACTTC. The J gene is TRBJ2-5, the V gene TRBV7-3, with 9 bases lining up with TRBD2. CDR1 SGHTA and CDR2 FQGTGA come from the germline V gene. The trim removed 5 bases at V and 4 bases at J, leaving 14 bases unmatched. The CDR3 covers 17 residues.

This chain uses TRBV2 with TRBJ1-4, with 10 bases that match TRBD1. Germline values: CDR1 SNHLY, CDR2 FYNNEI. The J segment lost 5 bases and the V segment lost 5 bases, leaving 5 bases of the junction unmatched. There are 15 residues in the CDR3. The CDR3 DNA reads as TGTGCCAGCAGTCGGCCGACAGGGGGCAATGAAAAACTGTTTTTT. Its translation is CASSRPTGGNEKLFF.

The V and J genes are TRBV19 and TRBJ1-6; D possibly corresponds to TRBD1 (6 bases). V lost 5 bases to trimming and J lost 8 bases, with 13 bases between them. The CDR3 is 14 residues long. The germline V gene encodes CDR1 LNHDA and CDR2 SQIVND (reference sequence). CDR3 nucleotides: TGTGCCAGTAGTCCAAGGGGGACGGATTCACCCCTCCACTTT. This encodes CASSPRGTDSPLHF.

This clone was recorded once. This chain links TRBV4-1 with TRBJ2-7, with TRBD2 identical over 8 bases. The CDR3 consists of 15 residues. Germline CDR1 reads MGHRA; CDR2 reads YSYEKL. The V and J ends lost 2 bases and 2 bases, in that order; junction bases with no gene match: 5. The CDR3 bases are TGCGCCAGCAGCCAACGGCGGGGGGACCCCTACGAGCAGTACTTC. Translated, it gives CASSQRRGDPYEQYF.

V is TRBV21-1 and J is TRBJ1-1; the D segment call TRBD1 is taken from the table without a DNA check. TRBV21-1 is a known pseudogene. The length of the CDR3 is 17 residues. CDR3 sequence: CASSKVSQGNTKTEAFF. The CDR3 DNA reads as TGTGCCAGCAGCAAAGTGTCGCAGGGCAATACTAAGACTGAAGCTTTCTTT.

The rearrangement uses TRBV18 and TRBJ2-3, with D possibly TRBD2 on 6 matching bases. Germline values: CDR1 KGHSH, CDR2 LQKENI. CDR3 length: 13 residues. The germline V and J ends were trimmed by 3 bases and 6 bases, with 10 bases remaining between them. DNA of the CDR3: TGTGCCAGCTCACCCCGACGGGAGGATACGCAGTATTTT. Its translation: CASSPRREDTQYF.

This chain joins TRBV5-4 and TRBJ2-7; D gene unclear. CDR1 and CDR2 (germline): SGHNT, YYREEE (reference sequence). The germline V and J ends were trimmed by 5 bases and 0 bases, with 12 bases remaining between them. The CDR3 totals 14 residues. This CDR3 reads CASRPDLSSYEQYF. The CDR3 DNA reads as TGTGCCAGCAGACCTGACTTGAGCTCCTACGAGCAGTACTTC.

The chain links TRBV5-5 to TRBJ1-6; 8 bases are a match to TRBD1. CDR3 length: 15 amino acids. Germline CDR1 is SGHKS and CDR2 is YYEKEE (reference sequence). V gave up 5 bases and J gave up 9 bases; unmatched junction bases: 10. The CDR3 reads CASRLGQGAASPLHF. The DNA for the CDR3 is TGTGCCAGCAGGCTGGGCCAGGGGGCGGCTTCACCCCTCCACTTT.

The chain links TRBV11-2 to TRBJ2-4, with a possible D match to TRBD2 (6 bases). CDR3 length: 16 residues. CDR1 and CDR2 from the germline V gene are SGHAT and FQNNGV. The ends were cut back, 3 bases at V and 1 base at J, with 13 bases in the middle. The CDR3 sequence is CASSLGTSRAKNIQYF. Here the CDR3 DNA reads TGTGCCAGCAGCTTGGGGACTTCCCGTGCCAAAAACATTCAGTACTTC.

V usage is TRBV9 and J usage is TRBJ2-3; weak D call: TRBD2 (5 bases). The CDR3 is made up of 18 amino acids. V was clipped by 4 bases and J by 0 bases, with 21 bases between them. Germline V gene data show CDR1 as SGDLS and CDR2 as YYNGEE. CDR3 protein: CASSPRRGRLPSTDTQYF. In DNA, the CDR3 is TGTGCCAGCAGCCCTCGTCGCGGGCGCTTGCCCAGCACAGATACGCAGTATTTT.

The chain couples TRBV6-5 to TRBJ1-1, with TRBD1 as a possible D gene (6 bases). V was shortened by 5 bases and J by 4 bases, with 17 bases between the two germline ends. The CDR3 is 15 residues long. Germline CDR1 and CDR2: MNHEY and SVGAGI. The chain's CDR3 is CASSPARRGGTEAFF. CDR3 coding DNA: TGTGCCAGCAGTCCCGCGCGGAGGGGGGGCACTGAAGCTTTCTTT.

This clone appeared a single time. The V and J genes are TRBV6-5 and TRBJ2-4; weak D call: TRBD2 (7 bases). CDR1 and CDR2 from the germline V gene are MNHEY and SVGAGI. The CDR3 length is 14 residues. Trimming cost V 5 bases and J 7 bases, with 15 bases left between them. Here the CDR3 DNA reads TGTGCCAGCAGTCTCGGGACGGGGGGCAACATTCAGTACTTC. Its translation is CASSLGTGGNIQYF.

The chain is built from TRBV2 and TRBJ2-7, with a possible D match to TRBD2 (7 bases). The germline CDR1 and CDR2 sequences are SNHLY and FYNNEI. The CDR3 totals 13 residues. V lost 5 bases and J lost 7, with 15 bases in between. The CDR3 is CASSTPGGGEQYF. The CDR3 coding sequence is TGTGCCAGCAGTACACCGGGGGGCGGGGAGCAGTACTTC.

A few counts support this clone. This rearrangement joins TRBV30 to TRBJ1-1; D is ambiguous. With 2 bases removed from V and 5 bases from J, the gap between germline ends came to 9 bases. This CDR3 spans 12 amino acids. Germline V CDR1 and CDR2: GTSNPN, SVGIG (reference sequence). In nucleotides, the CDR3 is TGTGCCTGGAGTCCGAGGATAACTGAAGCTTTCTTT. Its protein product is CAWSPRITEAFF.

Only one count was recorded for this clone. Additional DNA sequences in this sample encode the identical CDR3. The chain combines TRBV28 with TRBJ1-5, with D perhaps matching TRBD1 (6 bases). This CDR3 is built from 12 residues. With 6 bases removed from V and 6 bases from J, the gap between germline ends came to 9 bases. CDR1 and CDR2 (germline): MDHEN, SYDVKM. For the CDR3, the DNA is TGTGCCAGCAGACAAGGGGGTCAGCCCCAGCATTTT. Translation gives CASRQGGQPQHF.

This clone has only one observation. The CDR3 spells CASRWAENTEAFF. The CDR3 region has the DNA TGTGCCAGCAGGTGGGCAGAGAACACTGAAGCTTTCTTT. The chain recombines TRBV2 with TRBJ1-1, with unresolved D. From germline, CDR1 is SNHLY and CDR2 FYNNEI. Trimming removed 6 bases at V and 1 base at J, with 9 bases between. This CDR3 is 13 amino acids long.

The J gene is TRBJ2-3, the V gene TRBV25-1; 8 bases line up with TRBD2. The CDR3 covers 15 residues. Germline V lookup: CDR1 MGHDK, CDR2 SYGVNS. Trimming at V came to 3 bases and at J to 4 bases, leaving 6 bases not matched to a gene. In DNA form, the CDR3 reads TGTGCCAGCAGTGAGGGCGGGGGGCAGGCAGATACGCAGTATTTT. Translating gives CASSEGGGQADTQYF.

V is TRBV10-1 and J is TRBJ2-3; weak D call: TRBD2 (5 bases). CDR3 length: 13 amino acids. Germline CDR1 is WNHNN and CDR2 is SYGVQD (reference sequence). Trimming took off 4 bases at V and 9 bases at J, with 14 bases between the two ends. CDR3 DNA: TGCGCCAGCAGTGCTAGCCCCGGTCAGACGCAGTATTTT. This gives the protein CASSASPGQTQYF.

The table lists this clone with a count of one. The chain has TRBV15 and TRBJ2-1, with 9 positions matching TRBD2. In germline, CDR1 is LNHNV, CDR2 YYDKDF (reference sequence). V lost 3 bases to trimming and J lost 4 bases; unmatched junction nucleotides: 7. The CDR3 extends over 16 amino acids. The CDR3 nucleotides read TGTGCCACCAGCAGCCCCGGGACTAGCCGATACAATGAGCAGTTCTTC. Amino acids: CATSSPGTSRYNEQFF.

CDR3 residues: CASSSQGNYGYTF. For the CDR3, the DNA is TGTGCCAGCAGCTCTCAGGGTAACTATGGCTACACCTTC. The rearrangement joins TRBV11-2 to TRBJ1-2; D is perhaps TRBD1 (5 bases). CDR3 size: 13 residues. Germline loops: CDR1 SGHAT, CDR2 FQNNGV. Trimming took 4 bases from V and 1 from J, leaving 7 bases between them.